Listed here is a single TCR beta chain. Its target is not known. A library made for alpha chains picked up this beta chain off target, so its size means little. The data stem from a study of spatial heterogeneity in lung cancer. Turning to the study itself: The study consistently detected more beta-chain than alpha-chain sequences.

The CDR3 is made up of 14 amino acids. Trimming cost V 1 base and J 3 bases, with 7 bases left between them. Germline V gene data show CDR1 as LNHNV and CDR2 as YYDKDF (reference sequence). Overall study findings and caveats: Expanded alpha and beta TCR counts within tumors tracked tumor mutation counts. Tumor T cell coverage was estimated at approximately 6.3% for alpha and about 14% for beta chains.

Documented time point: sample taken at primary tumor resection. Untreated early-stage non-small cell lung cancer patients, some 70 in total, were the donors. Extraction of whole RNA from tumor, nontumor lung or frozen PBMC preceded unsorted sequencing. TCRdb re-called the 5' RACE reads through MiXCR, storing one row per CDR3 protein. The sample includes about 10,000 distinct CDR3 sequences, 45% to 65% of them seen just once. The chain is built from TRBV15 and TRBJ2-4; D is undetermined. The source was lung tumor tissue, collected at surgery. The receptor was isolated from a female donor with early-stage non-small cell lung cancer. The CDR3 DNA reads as TGTGCCACCAGCAGAGGGGATAGCAAAAACATTCAGTACTTC. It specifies CATSRGDSKNIQYF.